These 4 T cell receptor beta chains originate from one sample sequenced in a study of T-cell memory formation after mild COVID-19. TCRdb passed the 5' RACE reads through MiXCR, listing each CDR3 protein once. The sample contains around 340,000 distinct CDR3 sequences, approximately 15% of which appear only once. Sequencing was performed on PBMCs or a T cell subset sorted from them (not recorded which). The receptors stem from a man younger than 35 who had mild COVID-19 (a few samples of this study predate the infection). Cell type and time point are not known.

The rearrangement joins TRBV5-1 to TRBJ2-3; TRBD2 agrees at 9 bases. Germline V gene data show CDR1 as SGHRS and CDR2 as YFSETQ. After removal of 6 bases from V and 4 bases from J, the junction contained 9 bases not matched to a gene. The CDR3 covers 15 residues. Written as DNA, the CDR3 is TGCGCCAGCACGAACCCCGCGGGGGGGGCAGATACGCAGTATTTT. Translation: CASTNPAGGADTQYF.

In this sample, this clonotype turned up many times. The rearrangement uses TRBV7-2 and TRBJ1-3; the match to TRBD1 covers 8 bases. The V gene end was trimmed by 3 bases and the J gene end by 2 bases; junction bases not matched to a gene: 3. CDR1 is SGHTA, CDR2 FQGNSA, per germline. The CDR3 has 15 amino acids. CDR3 sequence (DNA): TGTGCCAGCAGCTTCACAGGGGGTACTGGAAACACCATATATTTT. Residues: CASSFTGGTGNTIYF.

This clonotype has a handful of counts. The rearrangement uses TRBV2 and TRBJ1-1, with unresolved D. Germline-derived CDR1 and CDR2 are SNHLY and FYNNEI. The CDR3 has 16 amino acids. The V end was cut by 1 base, the J end by 2 bases, with 14 bases between. The CDR3, as DNA: TGTGCCAGCAGTGAAGTCGGATCGCGGGCAAACACTGAAGCTTTCTTT. Translated, it gives CASSEVGSRANTEAFF.

The chain uses TRBV4-1 and TRBJ1-2; D may be TRBD1 (5 bases). Trimming pared 2 bases from V and 12 bases from J, leaving 13 bases between. Germline CDR1 reads MGHRA; CDR2 reads YSYEKL. The CDR3 contains 12 residues. CDR3 residues: CASSQLQEAHTF. Written as DNA, the CDR3 is TGCGCCAGCAGCCAATTACAGGAAGCGCACACCTTC.